The rows below give T cell receptor beta chains drawn from one sample of a study of blood T cell repertoires in COVID-19. Sequencing used immunoSEQ multiplex PCR; TCRdb keeps in-frame clones, though not all of them. The repertoire holds almost 250,000 clones, 86% seen once, with 5% to 6% in the top ten. Sequencing was carried out using peripheral blood. These receptors all come from a woman aged 80 or over with COVID-19, enrolled during active disease. CDR3s include the opening cysteine and the closing phenylalanine or tryptophan. A D gene is named only where the DNA matches it firmly. Where a row states a size, it is once, few, many or the class of an expanded clone; other rows omit it.

D gene	V gene	J gene	clone size	CDR3 protein	CDR3 DNA
.	TRBV6-4	TRBJ2-3	.	CASSERSTDTQYF	TGTGCCAGCAGTGAGCGGTCCACAGATACGCAGTATTTT
.	TRBV27	TRBJ2-1	.	CASSPIAASYNEQFF	TGTGCCAGCAGTCCTATAGCGGCATCCTACAATGAGCAGTTCTTC
TRBD1	TRBV4-1	TRBJ2-3	once	CASSGKQGARTDTQYF	TGCGCCAGCAGCGGAAAACAGGGGGCCAGGACAGATACGCAGTATTTT
.	TRBV3-1/TRBV3-2	TRBJ2-1	.	CASSLSGSGRGHAWELYNEQFF	TGTGCCAGCAGCCTTTCTGGGTCGGGCAGGGGTCATGCATGGGAGTTATACAATGAGCAGTTCTTC
TRBD1	TRBV5-1	TRBJ2-1	.	CASRTGQGAYNEQFF	TGCGCCAGCAGAACAGGACAGGGGGCTTACAATGAGCAGTTCTTC
.	TRBV30	TRBJ1-2	.	CAWRADSSYGYTF	TGTGCCTGGAGGGCTGACAGTTCCTATGGCTACACCTTC
TRBD1	TRBV10-3	TRBJ1-1	.	CAISEGTGAFF	TGTGCCATCAGTGAAGGGACAGGAGCTTTCTTT
TRBD1	TRBV27	TRBJ1-4	.	CASSSSTGVNEKLFF	TGTGCCAGCAGTTCCTCGACAGGGGTGAATGAAAAACTGTTTTTT
.	TRBV7-2	TRBJ2-1	.	CASTPVASYNEQFF	TGTGCCAGCACCCCAGTCGCCTCCTACAATGAGCAGTTCTTC
.	TRBV19	TRBJ2-7	.	CASRYAGSLSYEQYF	TGTGCCAGTCGGTACGCGGGGTCCCTTTCCTACGAGCAGTACTTC
.	TRBV18	TRBJ1-3	.	CASSGDRSGNTIYF	TGTGCCAGCTCAGGTGACAGGTCTGGAAACACCATATATTTT
TRBD2	TRBV4-1	TRBJ2-1	.	CASSRTLAGGYNEQFF	TGCGCCAGCAGCCGCACACTAGCGGGCGGATACAATGAGCAGTTCTTC
TRBD2	TRBV7-3	TRBJ2-3	once	CASSLKLAGGSDTQYF	TGTGCCAGCAGCTTAAAGTTAGCGGGGGGATCAGATACGCAGTATTTT
TRBD2	TRBV5-1	TRBJ2-5	.	CASSLAGLAGGPEYF	TGCGCCAGCAGCTTGGCAGGACTAGCGGGGGGGCCAGAGTACTTC
.	TRBV30	TRBJ2-7	.	CAWRGDEQYF	TGTGCCTGGAGGGGAGACGAGCAGTACTTC
.	TRBV12-3/TRBV12-4	TRBJ1-1	.	CASSLDGDTEAFF	TGTGCCAGCAGTTTGGATGGAGACACTGAAGCTTTCTTT
.	TRBV2	TRBJ2-2	.	CASGGWPNTGELFF	TGTGCCAGCGGAGGGTGGCCGAACACCGGGGAGCTGTTTTTT
.	TRBV7-9	TRBJ1-4	.	CASSLLAQEKLFF	TGTGCCAGCAGCCTTCTCGCTCAGGAAAAACTGTTTTTT
TRBD2	TRBV10-3	TRBJ2-3	once	CAISESGLGADTQYF	TGTGCCATCAGTGAGTCGGGACTAGGGGCAGATACGCAGTATTTT
TRBD1	TRBV15	TRBJ1-1	.	CATSIDGTAAFF	TGTGCCACCAGCATAGACGGGACAGCGGCTTTCTTT
TRBD1	TRBV19	TRBJ1-2	.	CASNPQGQGAANYGYTF	TGTGCCAGTAATCCCCAGGGACAGGGGGCGGCTAACTATGGCTACACCTTC
TRBD2	TRBV11-2	TRBJ2-3	.	CASRNQPGLAFSDTQYF	TGTGCCAGCAGGAACCAACCGGGACTAGCGTTTTCAGATACGCAGTATTTT
TRBD2	TRBV7-2	TRBJ2-7	.	CASSPAGTSGYEQYF	TGTGCCAGCAGCCCCGCCGGGACTAGCGGCTACGAGCAGTACTTC
TRBD2	TRBV7-9	TRBJ2-2	.	CASSSQGLVDSNTGELFF	TGTGCCAGCAGCTCCCAAGGACTAGTCGACTCGAACACCGGGGAGCTGTTTTTT
.	TRBV18	TRBJ1-3	.	CASSPYRVSGNTIYF	TGTGCCAGCTCACCCTACCGGGTCTCTGGAAACACCATATATTTT
.	TRBV19	TRBJ1-5	once	CASSIRFADSNQPQHF	TGTGCCAGTAGTATAAGGTTTGCGGACAGTAATCAGCCCCAGCATTTT
.	TRBV12-3/TRBV12-4	TRBJ1-1	.	CASRVSGGRRAFF	TGTGCCAGCAGAGTTTCGGGGGGCAGAAGGGCTTTCTTT
.	TRBV6-6	TRBJ2-7	.	CASQASSLYEQYF	TGTGCCAGTCAGGCCAGTTCGCTCTACGAGCAGTACTTC
TRBD1	TRBV10-3	TRBJ1-4	.	CAIRPQGGRHEKLFF	TGTGCCATCAGACCACAGGGGGGGCGGCATGAAAAACTGTTTTTT
TRBD1	TRBV2	TRBJ1-3	.	CASSGTGVGGNTIYF	TGTGCCAGCAGTGGGACAGGGGTGGGTGGAAACACCATATATTTT
.	TRBV11-3	TRBJ2-7	.	CASSSGQKGRDEQYF	TGTGCCAGCAGCTCCGGACAAAAGGGTAGAGACGAGCAGTACTTC
.	TRBV5-6	TRBJ1-1	.	CASSSMDIPNTEAFF	TGTGCCAGCAGCTCGATGGACATCCCGAACACTGAAGCTTTCTTT
TRBD1	TRBV6-6	TRBJ1-1	.	CASGNRGMNTEAFF	TGTGCCAGCGGAAACAGGGGCATGAACACTGAAGCTTTCTTT
.	TRBV3-1/TRBV3-2	TRBJ2-1	.	CASRPTGSYNEQFF	TGTGCCAGCAGGCCGACTGGCTCCTACAATGAGCAGTTCTTC
TRBD1	TRBV3-1/TRBV3-2	TRBJ2-1	few	CASSRGQGALNEQFF	TGTGCCAGCAGCCGTGGACAGGGGGCGCTTAATGAGCAGTTCTTC
.	TRBV5-5	TRBJ1-2	.	CASSLDSFIYGYTF	TGTGCCAGCAGCCTGGACAGTTTCATCTATGGCTACACCTTC
.	TRBV27	TRBJ1-1	.	CASSLTANTEAFF	TGTGCCAGCAGTTTGACAGCGAACACTGAAGCTTTCTTT
TRBD1	TRBV7-2	TRBJ2-1	.	CASSLGQGVSEQFF	TGTGCCAGCAGCTTGGGACAGGGTGTAAGTGAGCAGTTCTTC
TRBD1	TRBV28	TRBJ1-2	.	CASSPPDRGYYGYTF	TGTGCCAGCAGTCCCCCGGACAGGGGGTACTATGGCTACACCTTC
TRBD1	TRBV19	TRBJ1-2	.	CASQKNRGPGGYTF	TGTGCCAGCCAGAAGAACAGGGGGCCCGGTGGCTACACCTTC
TRBD1	TRBV5-6	TRBJ1-1	.	CASSPRTGGQAEAFF	TGTGCCAGCAGCCCTCGGACAGGCGGGCAAGCTGAAGCTTTCTTT
TRBD1	TRBV29-1	TRBJ2-2	.	CSVVGTANTGELFF	TGCAGCGTTGTAGGGACAGCGAACACCGGGGAGCTGTTTTTT
.	TRBV5-1	TRBJ2-3	.	CASSLAWGGGTQYF	TGCGCCAGCAGCTTGGCGTGGGGTGGAGGAACGCAGTATTTT
TRBD1	TRBV5-6	TRBJ1-4	.	CASSPDGGGATNEKLFF	TGTGCCAGCAGCCCGGACGGAGGGGGCGCAACTAATGAAAAACTGTTTTTT
.	TRBV5-1	TRBJ2-5	.	CASSSYSTGETQYF	TGCGCCAGCAGCAGCTACTCGACGGGGGAGACCCAGTACTTC
.	TRBV28	TRBJ1-3	.	CASVNSGNTIYF	TGTGCCAGCGTTAACTCTGGAAACACCATATATTTT
TRBD1	TRBV11-2	TRBJ2-1	.	CASSPSDRGYEQFF	TGTGCCAGCAGCCCCTCCGACAGGGGCTATGAGCAGTTCTTC
TRBD2	TRBV5-1	TRBJ2-5	.	CASSLAPAGSQETQYF	TGCGCCAGCAGCTTGGCCCCAGCGGGGTCCCAAGAGACCCAGTACTTC
.	TRBV11-2	TRBJ1-6	few	CASSPYRGTTGSPLHF	TGTGCCAGCAGCCCGTATAGGGGTACAACAGGTTCACCCCTCCACTTT
TRBD1	TRBV14	TRBJ2-5	.	CASSPSRDRAVETQYF	TGTGCCAGCAGCCCGTCCCGGGACAGGGCAGTGGAGACCCAGTACTTC
.	TRBV7-8	TRBJ1-2	.	CASSLATSSTYGYTF	TGTGCCAGCAGCTTAGCGACTTCTAGCACCTATGGCTACACCTTC
TRBD1	TRBV10-3	TRBJ1-5	.	CAISGGTGGYQPQHF	TGTGCCATCAGTGGCGGGACAGGGGGTTATCAGCCCCAGCATTTT
.	TRBV5-8	TRBJ2-3	.	CASSLGNRGTDTQYF	TGTGCCAGCAGCTTGGGTAATAGGGGTACAGATACGCAGTATTTT
.	TRBV2	TRBJ1-2	.	CASSEEGGVNYGYTF	TGTGCCAGCAGTGAGGAGGGCGGGGTTAACTATGGCTACACCTTC
.	TRBV2	TRBJ1-1	few	CASSTLLNTEAFF	TGTGCCAGCAGTACCCTATTGAACACTGAAGCTTTCTTT
.	TRBV7-8	TRBJ1-2	once	CASTRSWGPIYGYTF	TGTGCCAGCACCAGATCGTGGGGGCCCATCTATGGCTACACCTTC
.	TRBV28	TRBJ2-7	.	CASSLTGSGRSYEQYF	TGTGCCAGCAGTCTGACAGGCTCGGGAAGATCCTACGAGCAGTACTTC
.	TRBV2	TRBJ2-3	.	CASSLGRPGTDTQYF	TGTGCCAGCAGCCTGGGCCGTCCGGGCACAGATACGCAGTATTTT